These 27 T cell receptor beta chains share one sample of origin, sequenced in a study of identical twins. TCRdb called the 5' RACE reads again in MiXCR, with one record for every CDR3 protein. The sample yields about 900,000 distinct CDR3 sequences, roughly an eighth seen once. The same sample was also studied in work on yellow fever vaccine responses in identical twins.

The material sequenced was PBMCs. All receptors derive from a woman between 18 and 30 years old in good health.

This clonotype appeared a few times. The V and J genes are TRBV15 and TRBJ2-5; D unclear. The CDR3 runs 17 residues. V was clipped by 0 bases and J by 0 bases, with 14 bases between them. Germline CDR1 and CDR2: LNHNV and YYDKDF (reference sequence). The CDR3 nucleotides are TGTGCCACCAGCAGAGATCGAGACCTCATGTACCAAGAGACCCAGTACTTC. It encodes CATSRDRDLMYQETQYF.

The rearrangement joins TRBV3-1 to TRBJ1-1, with D unresolved. There are 16 residues in the CDR3. The ends were cut back, 1 base at V and 4 bases at J, with 16 bases in the middle. In germline, CDR1 is LGHDT, CDR2 YNNKEL (reference sequence). The CDR3 nucleotides are TGTGCCAGCAGCCAAGGTCGCGTAGGAAGGATCACTGAAGCTTTCTTT. Its translation: CASSQGRVGRITEAFF.

CDR3 nucleotides: TGTGCCAGCAGCGTAGAGTCTAGCGGGAGGTTTTTCAATGAGCAGTTCTTC. It encodes CASSVESSGRFFNEQFF. The V call is TRBV9, the J call TRBJ2-1; 11 nucleotides align to TRBD2. In germline, CDR1 is SGDLS, CDR2 YYNGEE. This CDR3 region has 17 residues. Trimming removed 0 bases from V and 6 bases from J; junction bases left unmatched: 8.

This clonotype was observed a handful of times. The chain combines TRBV15 with TRBJ1-3; the match to TRBD1 covers 10 bases. After removal of 8 bases from V and 2 bases from J, the junction contained 15 bases not matched to a gene. The CDR3 has 18 amino acids. Germline CDR1 LNHNV, CDR2 YYDKDF (reference sequence). CDR3 nucleotides: TGTGCCACCCCCCCCACGACAGGGGGCGCATATGCTGGAAACACCATATATTTT. Protein sequence: CATPPTTGGAYAGNTIYF.

The sample holds a few counts of this clonotype. The DNA of the CDR3 is TGTGCCAGCAGTTTTGGACAGGGGGCTTATGAAGCTTTCTTT. It specifies CASSFGQGAYEAFF. The genes are TRBV14 and TRBJ1-1, with TRBD1 matching 11 bases. Germline CDR1 reads SGHDN; CDR2 reads FVKESK. This CDR3 spans 14 amino acids. After removal of 6 bases from V and 7 bases from J, the junction contained 7 bases not matched to a gene.

This chain connects TRBV9 to TRBJ2-1; D may be TRBD1 (6 bases). CDR1 and CDR2 (germline): SGDLS, YYNGEE. There are 14 residues in the CDR3. Deletions cut 1 base from V and 8 bases from J, with 13 bases between. CDR3 sequence reads: CASSVSTGLDEQFF. The CDR3 DNA is TGTGCCAGCAGCGTATCAACAGGGCTCGATGAGCAGTTCTTC.

This rearrangement joins TRBV6-5 to TRBJ2-2; D not certain. The germline V gene encodes CDR1 MNHEY and CDR2 SVGAGI. Trimming pared 6 bases from V and 3 bases from J, leaving 8 bases between. The CDR3 covers 13 residues. The CDR3 region has the DNA TGTGCCAGCAGCTACACCGACACCGGGGAGCTGTTTTTT. This gives the protein CASSYTDTGELFF.

This chain links TRBV5-1 with TRBJ2-1; 7 nucleotides align to TRBD1. Germline trimming cut 8 bases from V and 4 bases from J; bases unmatched to any gene: 6. CDR1 is SGHRS, CDR2 YFSETQ, per germline. This CDR3 is 13 amino acids long. CDR3 DNA sequence: TGCGCCAGTACAGGGGCCATATACAATGAGCAGTTCTTC. Amino acids: CASTGAIYNEQFF.

This clonotype was observed a few times. V is TRBV24-1 and J is TRBJ2-5; possible D gene TRBD2, 7 bases. This CDR3 is built from 15 residues. Trimming removed 3 bases at V and 5 bases at J, with 15 bases between. Germline V gene sequence: CDR1 KGHDR, CDR2 SFDVKD. Here the CDR3 reads CATSDIAGAGETQYF. The CDR3 nucleotides are TGTGCCACCAGTGATATCGCGGGGGCCGGGGAGACCCAGTACTTC.

This clonotype was observed a handful of times. V is TRBV11-1 and J is TRBJ2-3; D not resolved. CDR1 is SGHAT and CDR2 is FQDESV in the germline V gene (reference sequence). CDR3 length: 18 amino acids. The V gene lost 2 bases and the J gene lost 1 base, with 19 bases spanning the gap. The CDR3 nucleotides read TGTGCCAGCAGCTTACATCTTTACACCGACCCCGGCACAGATACGCAGTATTTT. Translating gives CASSLHLYTDPGTDTQYF.

A few counts support this clonotype. The chain couples TRBV20-1 to TRBJ2-7; weak D call: TRBD2 (6 bases). Per germline, CDR1 DFQATT and CDR2 SNEGSKA (reference sequence). Trimming took off 0 bases at V and 6 bases at J, with 12 bases between the two ends. This CDR3 spans 13 amino acids. The CDR3 coding sequence is TGCAGTGCTAGAGATTTCTGGGGACTCGAGCAGTACTTC. It specifies CSARDFWGLEQYF.

The rearrangement joins TRBV18 to TRBJ2-5; D unresolved. Trimming shortened V by 3 bases and J by 3 bases, and 11 bases separated the two germline ends. CDR1 and CDR2 (germline): KGHSH, LQKENI. The CDR3 runs to 14 residues. CDR3 in amino acids: CASSPLVSKETQYF. The CDR3 DNA sequence: TGTGCCAGCTCACCGCTTGTCAGTAAAGAGACCCAGTACTTC.

This clonotype was seen many times. The DNA of the CDR3 is TGTGCCAGCAGCTTTGCAGGGTCCACCGGGGAGCTGTTTTTT. Translated: CASSFAGSTGELFF. The V and J genes are TRBV7-9 and TRBJ2-2, with TRBD1 as a possible D gene (5 bases). This CDR3 spans 14 amino acids. Germline lookup yields CDR1 SEHNR and CDR2 FQNEAQ (reference sequence). V lost 3 bases and J 4 bases, leaving 9 bases between the germline ends.

This sequence joins TRBV6-1 and TRBJ1-1; D is unclear. Germline loops: CDR1 MNHNS, CDR2 SASEGT. The CDR3 is 11 residues long. V was cut by 2 bases and J by 11 bases, with 9 bases left in between. CDR3 DNA sequence: TGTGCCAGCAGTGAACGGCAGGCGGCTTTCTTT. Protein sequence: CASSERQAAFF.

This clonotype turned up a few times. The chain links TRBV20-1 to TRBJ2-3; the D is unclear. Germline CDR1 reads DFQATT; CDR2 reads SNEGSKA (reference sequence). CDR3 length equals 15 residues. Deletions cut 6 bases from V and 0 bases from J, with 16 bases between. CDR3 sequence reads: CSAWLAEKSTDTQYF. The CDR3 nucleotides are TGCAGTGCCTGGCTGGCAGAGAAAAGCACAGATACGCAGTATTTT.

CDR3 sequence (DNA): TGCAGTGCTCGTAGGGGGACTATCCAAGAGACCCAGTACTTC. Protein product: CSARRGTIQETQYF. This chain connects TRBV20-1 to TRBJ2-5; possibly TRBD2 for D (7 bases). The CDR3 sequence is 14 residues long. Deletions cut 5 bases from V and 1 base from J, with 14 bases between. CDR1 is DFQATT and CDR2 is SNEGSKA in the germline V gene (reference sequence).

This clonotype occurred many times. The J gene is TRBJ2-1, the V gene TRBV6-1; 11 bases agree with TRBD2. The V and J ends lost 5 bases and 6 bases, in that order; junction bases with no gene match: 12. The CDR3 runs 17 residues. The germline CDR1 and CDR2 sequences are MNHNS and SASEGT. CDR3 loop: CASSPTKTSGIPNEQFF. For the CDR3, the DNA is TGTGCCAGCAGTCCAACGAAGACTAGCGGGATCCCCAATGAGCAGTTCTTC.

Ten or more counts support this clonotype. The chain couples TRBV4-1 to TRBJ2-3; TRBD2 aligns across 9 bases. The CDR3 is made up of 16 amino acids. Germline loops: CDR1 MGHRA, CDR2 YSYEKL. The J segment lost 0 bases and the V segment lost 2 bases, leaving 3 bases of the junction unmatched. The CDR3 loop reads CASSQLTSGSTDTQYF. CDR3 nucleotides: TGCGCCAGCAGCCAACTAACTAGCGGGAGCACAGATACGCAGTATTTT.

The rearrangement joins TRBV20-1 to TRBJ2-5, with 7 bases that match TRBD2. Per the germline V gene, CDR1 is DFQATT and CDR2 is SNEGSKA (reference sequence). V was clipped by 3 bases and J by 4 bases; unmatched bases: 14. The CDR3 is 16 residues long. The CDR3 here is CSARVRGDRGRETQYF. CDR3 bases: TGCAGTGCTAGGGTCCGGGGGGACCGTGGAAGAGAGACCCAGTACTTC.

The chain combines TRBV6-1 with TRBJ2-1; 7 bases are shared with TRBD1. CDR1 is MNHNS, CDR2 SASEGT, per germline. The CDR3 runs 15 residues. V lost 4 bases to trimming and J lost 4 bases; unmatched junction nucleotides: 7. CDR3 in amino acids: CASSGFLGQYNEQFF. The CDR3 DNA reads TGTGCCAGCAGTGGATTCTTGGGACAGTACAATGAGCAGTTCTTC.

This clonotype was counted between two and nine times. The rearrangement uses TRBV4-1 and TRBJ2-1; the match to TRBD2 covers 7 bases. Germline CDR1 is MGHRA and CDR2 is YSYEKL. The V gene end was trimmed by 4 bases and the J gene end by 0 bases; junction bases not matched to a gene: 9. This CDR3 region has 17 residues. CDR3 protein: CASSPMTTSSSYNEQFF. In nucleotides, the CDR3 is TGCGCCAGCAGCCCAATGACGACTAGCAGCTCCTACAATGAGCAGTTCTTC.

This clonotype was detected only a few times. The CDR3 sequence: CASIPQGAAEAFF. In DNA, the CDR3 is TGTGCCAGCATTCCACAGGGGGCAGCTGAAGCTTTCTTT. The chain carries TRBV2 and TRBJ1-1; 9 bases agree with TRBD1. V shed 7 bases, J shed 6 bases, and the junction held 6 bases outside the gene matches. The CDR3 loop spans 13 amino acids. Germline CDR1 SNHLY, CDR2 FYNNEI. Combining the CDR3 with reference TRBV2 and TRBJ1-1 gives the whole variable domain EPEVTQTPSHQVTQMGQEVILRCVPISNHLYFYWYRQILGQKVEFLVSFYNNEISEKSEIFDDQFSVERPDGSNFTLKIRSTKLEDSAMYFCASIPQGAAEAFFGQGTRLTVV.

Many counts were recorded for this clonotype. CDR3 DNA: TGTGCCAGCAGTGAAATTCGGCAGGATGAAGCTTTCTTT. It is translated as CASSEIRQDEAFF. V gene TRBV6-1 combines with J gene TRBJ1-1; no definite D call. The CDR3 is 13 residues long. The V gene's germline CDR1 is MNHNS and CDR2 SASEGT. Trimming took 2 bases from V and 7 from J, leaving 11 bases between them.

The rearrangement uses TRBV4-1 and TRBJ1-6; D possibly corresponds to TRBD1 (5 bases). V was pared by 1 base and J by 4 bases, with 11 bases between. Germline V CDR1 and CDR2: MGHRA, YSYEKL. The CDR3 runs 16 residues. DNA for the CDR3: TGCGCCAGCAGCCAAGGGGGGACGGGATATAATTCACCCCTCCACTTT. Protein sequence: CASSQGGTGYNSPLHF.

The chain employs TRBV6-1 and TRBJ2-1; 10 nucleotides match TRBD2. V shed 8 bases and J 5 bases; nucleotides not matched to a gene: 3. CDR1 is MNHNS, CDR2 SASEGT, per germline. The CDR3 runs 13 residues. The CDR3 is CASRTSGNNEQFF. CDR3 nucleotides: TGTGCCAGCCGGACTAGCGGAAACAATGAGCAGTTCTTC.

This clonotype showed up many times. V gene TRBV4-1 combines with J gene TRBJ2-3, with D possibly being TRBD2 (6 bases). Germline V gene sequence: CDR1 MGHRA, CDR2 YSYEKL. This CDR3 is built from 19 residues. Trimming cost V 4 bases and J 0 bases, with 23 bases left between them. The CDR3 region is CASSLKGGPGGISTDTQYF. CDR3 DNA: TGCGCCAGCAGCCTCAAAGGAGGGCCGGGCGGTATAAGCACAGATACGCAGTATTTT.

This chain connects TRBV5-5 to TRBJ2-1, with D unresolved. CDR1 and CDR2 (germline): SGHKS, YYEKEE (reference sequence). V lost 2 bases and J lost 8, with 20 bases in between. This CDR3 comprises 16 residues. CDR3 residues: CASSFARQVNWDEQFF. The CDR3 nucleotides read TGTGCCAGCAGCTTCGCCCGACAAGTTAATTGGGATGAGCAGTTCTTC.